The T cell receptor delta chain under discussion was sequenced for a study of gamma-delta T cells after stem cell transplantation. TCRdb called clones from the RT-PCR reads again using CATT. Of roughly 14,000 delta-chain clones listed, almost 9.5% were seen once; the top ten hold about 60%. Concerning this clone itself: TCRdb shows a much larger clone's protein in place of this DNA's translation, and the two differ at residue 3, likely through a read error; the protein shown is translated from the DNA.

The germline V gene has CDR1 TSWWSYY and CDR2 QGS. This CDR3 has 13 residues. The sequence was obtained from a human donor. It is not recorded whose cells these are; they may come from a transplant donor. Sequences were obtained from gamma-delta T cells. The chain combines TRDV1 with TRDJ1, with D possibly TRDD3 on 6 matching bases. The CDR3 DNA follows: TGTGCTCCTGGGGACCTAGATCACGATAAACTCATCTTT. Translating gives CAPGDLDHDKLIF.